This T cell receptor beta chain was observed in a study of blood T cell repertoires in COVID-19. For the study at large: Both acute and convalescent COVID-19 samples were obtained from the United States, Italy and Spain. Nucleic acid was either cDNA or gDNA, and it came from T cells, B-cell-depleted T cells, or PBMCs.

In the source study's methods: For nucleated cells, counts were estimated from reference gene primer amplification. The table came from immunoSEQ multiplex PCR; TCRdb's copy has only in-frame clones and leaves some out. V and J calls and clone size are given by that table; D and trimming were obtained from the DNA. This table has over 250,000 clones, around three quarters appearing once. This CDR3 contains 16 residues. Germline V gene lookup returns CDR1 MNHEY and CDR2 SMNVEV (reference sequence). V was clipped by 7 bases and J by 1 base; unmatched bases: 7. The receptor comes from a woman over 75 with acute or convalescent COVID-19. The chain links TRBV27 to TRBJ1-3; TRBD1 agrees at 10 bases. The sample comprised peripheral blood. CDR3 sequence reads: CASTSGQGFSGNTIYF. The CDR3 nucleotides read TGTGCCAGCACATCGGGACAGGGGTTTTCTGGAAACACCATATATTTT.